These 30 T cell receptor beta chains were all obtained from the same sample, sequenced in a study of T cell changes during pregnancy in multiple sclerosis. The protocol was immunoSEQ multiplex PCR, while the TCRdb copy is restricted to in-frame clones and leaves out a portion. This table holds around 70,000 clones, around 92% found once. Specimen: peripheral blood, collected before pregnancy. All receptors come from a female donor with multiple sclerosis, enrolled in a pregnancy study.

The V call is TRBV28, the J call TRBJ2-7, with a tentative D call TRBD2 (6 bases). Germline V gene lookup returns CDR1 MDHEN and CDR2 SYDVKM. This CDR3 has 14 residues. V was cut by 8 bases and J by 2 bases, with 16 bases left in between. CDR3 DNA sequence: TGTGCCAGCCTGGTTCGGGACTCACCCTACGAGCAGTACTTC. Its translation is CASLVRDSPYEQYF.

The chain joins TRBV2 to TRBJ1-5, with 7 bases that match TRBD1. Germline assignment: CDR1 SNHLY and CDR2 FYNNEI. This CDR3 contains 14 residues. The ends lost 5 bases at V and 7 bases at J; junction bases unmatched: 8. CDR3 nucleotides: TGTGCCAGCAGTCAAACAGGGGAGGACCAGCCCCAGCATTTT. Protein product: CASSQTGEDQPQHF.

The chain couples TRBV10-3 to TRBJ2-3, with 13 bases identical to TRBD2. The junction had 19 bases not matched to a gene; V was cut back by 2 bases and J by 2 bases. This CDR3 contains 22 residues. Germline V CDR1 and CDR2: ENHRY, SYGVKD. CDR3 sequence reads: CAISEPDGTSGIRVPFTDTQYF. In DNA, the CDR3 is TGTGCCATCAGTGAGCCCGACGGGACTAGCGGGATCCGAGTCCCATTCACAGATACGCAGTATTTT.

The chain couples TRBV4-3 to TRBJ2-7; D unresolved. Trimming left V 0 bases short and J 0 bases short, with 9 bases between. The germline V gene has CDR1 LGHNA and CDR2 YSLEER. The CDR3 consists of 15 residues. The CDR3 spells CASSQDRLLSYEQYF. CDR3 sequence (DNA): TGCGCCAGCAGCCAAGATCGGTTACTCTCCTACGAGCAGTACTTC.

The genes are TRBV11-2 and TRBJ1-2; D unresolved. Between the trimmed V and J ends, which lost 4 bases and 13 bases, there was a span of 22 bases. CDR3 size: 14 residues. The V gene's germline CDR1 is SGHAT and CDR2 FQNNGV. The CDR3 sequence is CASSSLPGIGGCTF. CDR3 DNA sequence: TGTGCCAGCAGCTCACTACCTGGGATCGGCGGGTGCACCTTC.

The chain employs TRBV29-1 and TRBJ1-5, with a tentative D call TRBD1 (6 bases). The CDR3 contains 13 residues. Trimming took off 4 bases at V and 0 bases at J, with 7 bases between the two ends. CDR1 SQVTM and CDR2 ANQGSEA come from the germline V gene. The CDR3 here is CSVARGSNQPQHF. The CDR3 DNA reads TGCAGCGTTGCCAGGGGTAGCAATCAGCCCCAGCATTTT.

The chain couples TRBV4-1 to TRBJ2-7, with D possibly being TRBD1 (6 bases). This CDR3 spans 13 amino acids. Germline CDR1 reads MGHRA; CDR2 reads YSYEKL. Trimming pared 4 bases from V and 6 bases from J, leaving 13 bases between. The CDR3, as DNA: TGCGCCAGCAGCCTGGGACAAACCTCCGAGCAGTACTTC. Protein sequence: CASSLGQTSEQYF.

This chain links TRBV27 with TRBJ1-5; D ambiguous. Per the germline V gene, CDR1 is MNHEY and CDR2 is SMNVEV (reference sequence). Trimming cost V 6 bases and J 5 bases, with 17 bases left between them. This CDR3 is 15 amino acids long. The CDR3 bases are TGTGCCAGCAGCCCCCGTCCTGGCGGGGATCAGCCCCAGCATTTT. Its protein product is CASSPRPGGDQPQHF.

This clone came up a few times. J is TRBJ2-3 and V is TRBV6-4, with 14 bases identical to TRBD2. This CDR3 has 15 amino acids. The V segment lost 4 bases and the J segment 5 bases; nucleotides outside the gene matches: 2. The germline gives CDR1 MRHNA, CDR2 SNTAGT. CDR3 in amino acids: CASSVGTSGGDTQYF. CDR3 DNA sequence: TGTGCCAGCAGTGTGGGGACTAGCGGGGGAGATACGCAGTATTTT.

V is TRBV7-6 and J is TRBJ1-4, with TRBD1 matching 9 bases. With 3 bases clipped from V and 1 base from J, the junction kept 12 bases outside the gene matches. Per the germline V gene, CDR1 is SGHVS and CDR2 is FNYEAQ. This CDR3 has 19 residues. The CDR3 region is CASSLEGQGKVGTNEKLFF. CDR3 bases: TGTGCCAGCAGCTTGGAAGGACAGGGGAAGGTGGGAACTAATGAAAAACTGTTTTTT.

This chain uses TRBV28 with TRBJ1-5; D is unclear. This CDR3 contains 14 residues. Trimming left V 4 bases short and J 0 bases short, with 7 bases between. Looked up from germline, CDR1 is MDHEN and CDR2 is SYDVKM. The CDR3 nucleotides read TGTGCCAGCAGTTCCCTCAGTAGCAATCAGCCCCAGCATTTT. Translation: CASSSLSSNQPQHF.

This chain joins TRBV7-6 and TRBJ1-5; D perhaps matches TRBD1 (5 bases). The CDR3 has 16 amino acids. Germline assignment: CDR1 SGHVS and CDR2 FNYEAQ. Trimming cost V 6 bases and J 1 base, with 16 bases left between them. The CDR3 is CASSQVVGGSNQPQHF. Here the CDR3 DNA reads TGTGCCAGCAGTCAGGTCGTGGGGGGGAGCAATCAGCCCCAGCATTTT.

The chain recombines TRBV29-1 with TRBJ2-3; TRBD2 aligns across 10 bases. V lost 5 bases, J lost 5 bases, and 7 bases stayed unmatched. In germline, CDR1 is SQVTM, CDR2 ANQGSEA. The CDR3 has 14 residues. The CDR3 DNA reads TGCAGCGTTTTTCGACGACTAGCGGGAGATACGCAGTATTTT. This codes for CSVFRRLAGDTQYF.

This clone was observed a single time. The CDR3 loop is CASSVGTGAGGYGYTF. In DNA form, the CDR3 reads TGTGCCAGCAGTGTTGGGACAGGGGCCGGAGGCTATGGCTACACCTTC. V and J are TRBV6-1 and TRBJ1-2; 10 nucleotides line up with TRBD1. Germline loops: CDR1 MNHNS, CDR2 SASEGT. The CDR3 runs to 16 residues. V lost 4 bases and J lost 4; bases outside the gene matches: 9.

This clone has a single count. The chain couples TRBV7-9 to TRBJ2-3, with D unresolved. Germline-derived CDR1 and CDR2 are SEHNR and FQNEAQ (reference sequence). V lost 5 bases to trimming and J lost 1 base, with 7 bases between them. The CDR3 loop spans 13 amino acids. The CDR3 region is CASSRVGTDTQYF. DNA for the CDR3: TGTGCCAGCAGCCGGGTGGGCACAGATACGCAGTATTTT.

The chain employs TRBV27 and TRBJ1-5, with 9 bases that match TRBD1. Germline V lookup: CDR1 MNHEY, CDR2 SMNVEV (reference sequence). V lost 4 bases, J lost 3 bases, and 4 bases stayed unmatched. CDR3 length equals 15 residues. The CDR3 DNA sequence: TGTGCCAGCAGTTCAACAGGGGGCAACAATCAGCCCCAGCATTTT. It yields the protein CASSSTGGNNQPQHF.

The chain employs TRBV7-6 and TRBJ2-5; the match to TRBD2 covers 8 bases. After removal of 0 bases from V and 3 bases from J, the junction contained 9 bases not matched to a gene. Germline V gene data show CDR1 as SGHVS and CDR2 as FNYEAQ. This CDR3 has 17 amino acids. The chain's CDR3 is CASSLARTGGPKETQYF. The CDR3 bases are TGTGCCAGCAGCTTAGCGCGTACGGGAGGGCCGAAAGAGACCCAGTACTTC.

The CDR3 DNA reads TGTGCCAGCAGCCGCCCTCAGGGAGGGAACACCGGGGAGCTGTTTTTT. Translated: CASSRPQGGNTGELFF. The rearrangement joins TRBV4-2 to TRBJ2-2; D is possibly TRBD2 (6 bases). The germline gives CDR1 LGHNA, CDR2 YNFKEQ. CDR3 length equals 16 residues. Between the trimmed V and J ends, which lost 4 bases and 1 base, there was a span of 13 bases.

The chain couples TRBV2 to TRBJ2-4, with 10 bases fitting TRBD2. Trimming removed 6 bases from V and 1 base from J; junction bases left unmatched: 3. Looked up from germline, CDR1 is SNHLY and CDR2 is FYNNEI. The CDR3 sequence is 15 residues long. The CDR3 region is CASSASGSAKNIQYF. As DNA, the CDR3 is TGTGCCAGCAGCGCTAGCGGGAGTGCCAAAAACATTCAGTACTTC.

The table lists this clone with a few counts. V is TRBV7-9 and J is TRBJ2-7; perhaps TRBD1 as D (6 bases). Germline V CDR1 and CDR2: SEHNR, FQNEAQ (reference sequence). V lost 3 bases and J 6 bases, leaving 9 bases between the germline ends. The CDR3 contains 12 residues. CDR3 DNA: TGTGCCAGCAGCTTCACAGGGTTCGAGCAGTACTTC. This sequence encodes CASSFTGFEQYF.

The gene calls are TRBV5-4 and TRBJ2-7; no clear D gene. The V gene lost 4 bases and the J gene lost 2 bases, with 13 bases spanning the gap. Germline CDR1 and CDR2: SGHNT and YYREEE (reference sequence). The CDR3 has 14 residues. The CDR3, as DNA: TGTGCCAGCAGCCGAGACGCGGCCCCCTACGAGCAGTACTTC. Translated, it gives CASSRDAAPYEQYF.

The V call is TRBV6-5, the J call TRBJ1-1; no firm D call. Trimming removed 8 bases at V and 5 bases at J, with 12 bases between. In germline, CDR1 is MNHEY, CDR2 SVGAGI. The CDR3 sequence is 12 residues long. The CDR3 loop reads CASLLGRTEAFF. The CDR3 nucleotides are TGTGCCAGCCTATTGGGGAGAACTGAAGCTTTCTTT.

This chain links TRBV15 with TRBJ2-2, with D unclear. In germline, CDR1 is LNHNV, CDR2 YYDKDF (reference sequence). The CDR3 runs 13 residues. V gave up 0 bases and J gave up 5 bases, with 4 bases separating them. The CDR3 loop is CATSRDETGELFF. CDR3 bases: TGTGCCACCAGCAGAGATGAGACCGGGGAGCTGTTTTTT.

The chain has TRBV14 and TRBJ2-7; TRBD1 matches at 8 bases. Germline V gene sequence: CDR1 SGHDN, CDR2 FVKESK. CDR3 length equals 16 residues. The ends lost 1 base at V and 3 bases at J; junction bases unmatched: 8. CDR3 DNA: TGTGCCAGCAGCCAAGGCCCCAGGGGGCGCTTCTACGAGCAGTACTTC. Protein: CASSQGPRGRFYEQYF.

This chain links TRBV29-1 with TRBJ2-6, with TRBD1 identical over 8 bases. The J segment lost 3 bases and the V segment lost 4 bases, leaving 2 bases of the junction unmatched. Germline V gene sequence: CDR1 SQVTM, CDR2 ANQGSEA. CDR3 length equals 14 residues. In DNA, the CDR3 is TGCAGCGTTGGAGACAGGGGTGGGGCCAACGTCCTGACTTTC. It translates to CSVGDRGGANVLTF.

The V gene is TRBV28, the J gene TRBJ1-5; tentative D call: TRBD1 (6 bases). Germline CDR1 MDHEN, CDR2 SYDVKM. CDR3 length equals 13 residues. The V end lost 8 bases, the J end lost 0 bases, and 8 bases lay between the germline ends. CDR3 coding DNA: TGTGCCAGCTGGACAGTTAGCAATCAGCCCCAGCATTTT. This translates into CASWTVSNQPQHF.

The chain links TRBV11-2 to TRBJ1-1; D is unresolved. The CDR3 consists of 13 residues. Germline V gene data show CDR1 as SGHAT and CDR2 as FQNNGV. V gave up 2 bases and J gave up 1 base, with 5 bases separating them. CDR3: CASSLRRNTEAFF. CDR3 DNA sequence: TGTGCCAGCAGCTTACGGAGGAACACTGAAGCTTTCTTT.

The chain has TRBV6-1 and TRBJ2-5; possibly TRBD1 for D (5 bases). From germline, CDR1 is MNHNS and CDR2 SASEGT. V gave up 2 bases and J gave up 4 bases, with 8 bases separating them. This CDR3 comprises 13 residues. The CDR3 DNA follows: TGTGCCAGCAGTGAACTCAGGGCAGAGACCCAGTACTTC. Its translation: CASSELRAETQYF.

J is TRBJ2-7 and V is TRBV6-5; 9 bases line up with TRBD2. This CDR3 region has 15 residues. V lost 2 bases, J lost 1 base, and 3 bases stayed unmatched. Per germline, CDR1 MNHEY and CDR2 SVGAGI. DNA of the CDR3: TGTGCCAGCAGTTACAGGCTAGCGGGGTCCTACGAGCAGTACTTC. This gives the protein CASSYRLAGSYEQYF.

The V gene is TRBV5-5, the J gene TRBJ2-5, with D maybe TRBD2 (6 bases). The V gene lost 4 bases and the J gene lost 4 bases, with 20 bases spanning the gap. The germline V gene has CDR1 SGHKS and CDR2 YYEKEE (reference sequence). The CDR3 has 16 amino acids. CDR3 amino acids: CASSPRLAIPRETQYF. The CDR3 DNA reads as TGTGCCAGCAGCCCCAGGCTAGCGATACCGAGAGAGACCCAGTACTTC.